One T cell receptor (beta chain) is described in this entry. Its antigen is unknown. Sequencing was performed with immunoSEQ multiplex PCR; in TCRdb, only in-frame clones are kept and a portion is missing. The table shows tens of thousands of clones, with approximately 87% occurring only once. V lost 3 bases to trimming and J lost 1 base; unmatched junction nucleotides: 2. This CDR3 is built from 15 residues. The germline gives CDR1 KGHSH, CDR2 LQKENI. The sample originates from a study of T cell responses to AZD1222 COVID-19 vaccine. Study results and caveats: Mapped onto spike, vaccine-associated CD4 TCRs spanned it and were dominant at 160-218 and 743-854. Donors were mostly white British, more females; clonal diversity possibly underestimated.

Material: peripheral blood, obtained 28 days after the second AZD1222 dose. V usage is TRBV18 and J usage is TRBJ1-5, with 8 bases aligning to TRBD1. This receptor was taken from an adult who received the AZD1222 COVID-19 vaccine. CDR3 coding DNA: TGTGCCAGCTCACCTGACAGGGGCAGCAATCAGCCCCAGCATTTT. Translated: CASSPDRGSNQPQHF.